These T cell receptor beta chains were read from a single sample in a study of neurological immune-mediated disorders. One entry per CDR3 protein results from TCRdb running MiXCR on the 5' RACE reads. The data hold 30,000 to 40,000 distinct CDR3 sequences, with 3% to 4% observed a single time. The sequencing sample was made of PBMCs. The receptors were gathered from a man aged 25-40 years with multiple sclerosis. Each CDR3 is given with its conserved first and last residue. The D gene is left open where the match is weak. The size of a clone is reported for some rows only, either as once, few or many, or as a class for expanded clones.

NA TRBJ2-3 TRBV11-3 TRBD2 TGTGCCAGCAGCAAAGGCTCTAGCGGTGCCGGTTCGGATACGCAGTATTTT CASSKGSSGAGSDTQYF
many TRBJ2-7 TRBV5-1 NA TGCGCCAGCAGGGTAACGGGGTACGAGCAGTACTTC CASRVTGYEQYF
many TRBJ2-7 TRBV12-3/TRBV12-4 NA TGTGCCAGCACCCTAGGCTACGGCGAGCAGTACTTC CASTLGYGEQYF
many TRBJ2-1 TRBV14 TRBD1 TGTGCCAGCAGCCCGGGACAGGGGGCCTACAATGAGCAGTTCTTC CASSPGQGAYNEQFF
many TRBJ2-5 TRBV9 NA TGTGCCAGCAGCGTAGATATTCAAGAGACCCAGTACTTC CASSVDIQETQYF
many TRBJ1-4 TRBV6-5 NA TGTGCCAGCAGTTTCACACAGGGTGAAAAACTGTTTTTT CASSFTQGEKLFF
many TRBJ2-7 TRBV18 TRBD1 TGTGCCAGCTCACTAGGACAGGCCTCCTACGAGCAGTACTTC CASSLGQASYEQYF
few TRBJ1-6 TRBV3-1 NA TGTGCCAGCAGCCAAGAAACGGAATGGACACCCCTCAACTTT CASSQETEWTPLNF
many TRBJ1-2 TRBV29-1 TRBD1 TGCAGCGTTGCCGGGACAGGGGATGGCTACACCTTC CSVAGTGDGYTF
many TRBJ1-1 TRBV6-5 TRBD1 TGTGCCAGCAAAGGGACAGGGAAGAACACTGAAGCTTTCTTT CASKGTGKNTEAFF
many TRBJ2-3 TRBV6-5 NA TGTGCCAGCAGGGACTCTAGCACAGATACGCAGTATTTT CASRDSSTDTQYF
many TRBJ2-7 TRBV2 NA TGTGCCAGCAGTGAGCTACAGGCCTACGAGCAGTACTTC CASSELQAYEQYF
many TRBJ2-4 TRBV15 NA TGTGCCACCAGCAAAGGGGGCGGGGGCAAAAACATTCAGTACTTC CATSKGGGGKNIQYF
NA TRBJ2-3 TRBV7-9 NA TGTGCCAGCAGCTTGGGGCCAATTTCCGGGACACCGGAGTATTTT CASSLGPISGTPEYF
many TRBJ2-5 TRBV4-1 NA TGCGCCAGCAGCAACGCAAAACAAGAGACCCAGTACTTC CASSNAKQETQYF
many TRBJ2-7 TRBV20-1 TRBD1 TGCAGTGCTAGAGCTACGGGACAGGGGCTCTACGAGCAGTACTTC CSARATGQGLYEQYF
many TRBJ2-4 TRBV20-1 TRBD2 TGCAGTGCTAGGGCGACCCCCGGGAGGAGAGCCAAAAACATTCAGTACTTC CSARATPGRRAKNIQYF
many TRBJ1-4 TRBV6-2/TRBV6-3 NA TGTGCCAGCGAAGGCAGTCATAATGAAAAACTGTTTTTT CASEGSHNEKLFF
few TRBJ1-3 TRBV19 NA TGTGCCAGTAGGCCGGGCAGGTCCTTTGGAAACACCATATATTTT CASRPGRSFGNTIYF
many TRBJ1-1 TRBV5-1 NA TGCGCCAGCAGCTCGACCTGGGGGACTGAAGCTTTCTTT CASSSTWGTEAFF
many TRBJ2-1 TRBV27 TRBD2 TGTGCCAGCAGTTTTGCGGGGGGGTCCTACAATGAGCAGTTCTTC CASSFAGGSYNEQFF
NA TRBJ1-5 TRBV10-3 NA TGTGCCATCAGTGAATCAGGAAGGAATCAGCCCCAGAATTTT CAISESGRNQPQNF
many TRBJ2-3 TRBV5-1 TRBD2 TGCGCCAGCAGCTTGATGTCTAGCGGGGTCACAGATACGCAGTATTTT CASSLMSSGVTDTQYF
many TRBJ1-2 TRBV12-3/TRBV12-4 TRBD1 TGTGCCAGCAGTCTCGGGACAGGGGGCTCCGGCGGCTACACCTTC CASSLGTGGSGGYTF
many TRBJ2-3 TRBV7-2 NA TGTGCCAGCAGCTTAGCCGGGACTGGAAGCCGCACAGATACGCAGTATTTT CASSLAGTGSRTDTQYF
many TRBJ1-1 TRBV20-1 TRBD1 TGCAGTGCTAACAGGGGGGACACTGAAGCTTTCTTT CSANRGDTEAFF
many TRBJ2-5 TRBV6-2/TRBV6-3 NA TGTGCCAGCAGTTACAGGGAAGAGACCCAGTACTTC CASSYREETQYF
many TRBJ2-7 TRBV20-1 NA TGCAGTGCTAAACAGGGAGGGGGGACCTACGAGCAGTACTTC CSAKQGGGTYEQYF
many TRBJ2-7 TRBV20-1 TRBD1 TGCAGTGCTACAAGGGACAGCCCCTACGAGCAGTACTTC CSATRDSPYEQYF
many TRBJ1-5 TRBV29-1 TRBD1 TGCAGCGTCGGACAGGGGGGCAATCAGCCCCAGCATTTT CSVGQGGNQPQHF
many TRBJ1-1 TRBV6-5 NA TGTGCCAGCAGTTACACCCACGGTTCCGATGAAGCTTTCTTT CASSYTHGSDEAFF
few TRBJ2-7 TRBV5-1 NA TGCGCCAGCAGCTTGGGACCTATCCCTGAGGGCTACGAGCAGTACTTC CASSLGPIPEGYEQYF
many TRBJ1-5 TRBV5-1 NA TGCGCCAGCAGCCAATCGGGGTCCTCAAATCAGCCCCAGCATTTT CASSQSGSSNQPQHF
many TRBJ1-1 TRBV11-2 NA TGTGCCAGCAGCTTAGCTCCGTTGGCAGTAGTAACTTTCTTT CASSLAPLAVVTFF
many TRBJ2-3 TRBV27 NA TGTGCCAGCAGTTTCGGGCGAAACACAGATACGCAGTATTTT CASSFGRNTDTQYF
few TRBJ2-1 TRBV7-2 TRBD2 TGTGCCAGCAGCGCGACCGGGACTAGCGGGGCAATCCCTTACAATGAGCAGTTCTTC CASSATGTSGAIPYNEQFF
many TRBJ1-1 TRBV29-1 NA TGCAGCGGCTTGGGGGGGACGGCAACAAGAGAAGCTTTCTTT CSGLGGTATREAFF
many TRBJ2-2 TRBV20-1 NA TGCAGTGCTAGAGAGGGACTTTTGGGGGAGCTGTTTTTT CSAREGLLGELFF
many TRBJ1-1 TRBV10-3 TRBD1 TGTGCCATCCGGGACAGGGGAACTGAAGCTTTCTTT CAIRDRGTEAFF
many TRBJ1-1 TRBV5-1 NA TGCGCCAGCAGTATGCGGTTTAGCGGGGCCGCTGGGAACACTGAAGCTTTCTTT CASSMRFSGAAGNTEAFF
few TRBJ1-5 TRBV5-1 NA TGCGCCAGCAGCCCGGAAGGTGATCAGCCCCAGCATTTT CASSPEGDQPQHF
many TRBJ2-3 TRBV7-8 NA TGTGCCAGCAGCTTTACAGGGAGAGATACGCAGTATTTT CASSFTGRDTQYF
many TRBJ2-3 TRBV29-1 NA TGCAGCGTTGTATGGGGGGCAGATACGCAGTATTTT CSVVWGADTQYF
few TRBJ1-1 TRBV20-1 NA TGCAGTGCTAGTGTCGACACTGAAGCTTTCTTT CSASVDTEAFF
NA TRBJ1-2 TRBV12-3/TRBV12-4 NA TGTGCCAGCAGGCAGGGGTGGGGGCTTAACTATGGCTACACCTTC CASRQGWGLNYGYTF
many TRBJ2-7 TRBV12-3/TRBV12-4 NA TGTGCCAGCAGCCCCGACACCAGAACTTACGAGCAGTACTTC CASSPDTRTYEQYF
many TRBJ1-1 TRBV20-1 NA TGCAGTGCGGGGAAAATAATATACACTGAAGCTTTCTTT CSAGKIIYTEAFF
many TRBJ1-2 TRBV28 NA TGTGCCAGCGAGTACGGCTATGGCTACACCTTC CASEYGYGYTF
many TRBJ2-5 TRBV29-1 NA TGCAGCGTTGACTCCGCGGGGCACGGGGAGACCCAGTACTTC CSVDSAGHGETQYF
many TRBJ2-7 TRBV5-1 TRBD1 TGCGCCAGCAGCTGGACGCGACAGGGAACCTACGAGCAGTACTTC CASSWTRQGTYEQYF
many TRBJ2-5 TRBV20-1 TRBD2 TGCAGTGCGAGCCGGTTGTGGACTAGGCAAGAGACCCAGTACTTC CSASRLWTRQETQYF
NA TRBJ2-2 TRBV6-2/TRBV6-3 NA TGTGCCAGCTCGAAGCAGGGGAACACCGGGGAGCTGTTTTTT CASSKQGNTGELFF
many TRBJ1-6 TRBV15 NA TGTGCCACCAGCAGAGAAATCAATTCACCCCTCCACTTT CATSREINSPLHF
many TRBJ1-1 TRBV3-1 NA TGTGCCAGCAGCCAGAACCTCAGGGCGGGGACTGAAGCTTTCTTT CASSQNLRAGTEAFF